These 18 T cell receptor beta chains share one sample of origin, sequenced in a study of T cell responses to AZD1222 COVID-19 vaccine (dated by TCRdb to the early 2020s). Libraries were built with the immunoSEQ multiplex PCR assay. TCRdb limited this immuneACCESS table to in-frame rearrangements with V and J called. A share of clones is missing; checked studies link under half to unresolved V genes, and the rest is unexplained. The sample has about 110,000 clones on record, roughly 84% of them singletons. The ten largest clones represent approximately 9.3% of the sample. The time point label for this specimen denotes: baseline before first vaccination. The material sequenced was peripheral blood, taken on day 0 of AZD1222 vaccination. The receptors shown here come from an adult in good health.

This clone has only a few counts. The rearrangement links TRBV7-2 to TRBJ2-7, with 8 bases identical to TRBD2. Losses at the gene ends were 4 bases for V and 5 bases for J; bases not matched to a gene: 7. The CDR3 extends over 14 amino acids. Germline V gene data show CDR1 as SGHTA and CDR2 as FQGNSA. The CDR3 region has the DNA TGTGCCAGCAGCTCGAGCGGGAGTCCCCACGAGCAGTACTTC. Translated: CASSSSGSPHEQYF. The full variable domain, its missing parts supplied by reference TRBV7-2 and TRBJ2-7, is GAGVSQSPSNKVTEKGKDVELRCDPISGHTALYWYRQSLGQGLEFLIYFQGNSAPDKSGLPSDRFSAERTGGSVSTLTIQRTQQEDSAVYLCASSSSGSPHEQYFGPGTRLTVT.

Here the CDR3 reads CASSQEEGISYEQYF. The CDR3, as DNA: TGCGCCAGCAGCCAAGAGGAGGGCATCTCCTACGAGCAGTACTTC. This chain connects TRBV4-1 to TRBJ2-7; maybe TRBD2 (6 bases). CDR1 is MGHRA, CDR2 YSYEKL, per germline. This CDR3 is 15 amino acids long. Trimming shortened V by 0 bases and J by 0 bases, and 9 bases separated the two germline ends.

The chain uses TRBV30 and TRBJ1-2, with TRBD1 as a possible D gene (6 bases). CDR1 GTSNPN and CDR2 SVGIG come from the germline V gene (reference sequence). The CDR3 is 14 amino acids. Trimming shortened V by 7 bases and J by 2 bases, and 17 bases separated the two germline ends. The CDR3 loop is CALTPRGANYGYTF. CDR3 nucleotide sequence: TGTGCCTTGACTCCTCGGGGGGCGAACTATGGCTACACCTTC.

This clone was seen only once. The chain links TRBV29-1 to TRBJ2-4; 7 positions match TRBD2. The CDR3 covers 11 residues. Germline assignment: CDR1 SQVTM and CDR2 ANQGSEA. V gave up 7 bases and J gave up 15 bases; unmatched junction bases: 12. The CDR3 loop reads CSEVVGGSRYF. The CDR3 nucleotides read TGCAGCGAGGTGGTGGGGGGGAGTCGGTACTTC.

CDR3 nucleotide sequence: TGTGCCAGCAGTGTCCACAGGGGGCAGGGAAATGAAAAACTGTTTTTT. Translation: CASSVHRGQGNEKLFF. The V call is TRBV6-1, the J call TRBJ1-4; TRBD1 matches at 9 bases. The V segment lost 4 bases and the J segment 5 bases; nucleotides outside the gene matches: 8. The CDR3 has 16 amino acids. CDR1 is MNHNS and CDR2 is SASEGT in the germline V gene.

The chain couples TRBV5-6 to TRBJ2-3; D remains unclear. V lost 5 bases to trimming and J lost 0 bases, with 13 bases between them. CDR1 is SGHDT, CDR2 YYEEEE, per germline. The length of the CDR3 is 15 residues. The CDR3 coding sequence is TGTGCCAGCAGTTTGATTACCGAAAGCACAGATACGCAGTATTTT. Its protein is CASSLITESTDTQYF.

This clone was detected a few times. J is TRBJ2-7 and V is TRBV6-5, with D tentatively TRBD1 or TRBD2 (5 bases each). V was shortened by 9 bases and J by 3 bases, with 18 bases between the two germline ends. Germline V gives CDR1 MNHEY, CDR2 SVGAGI. The CDR3 is 14 residues long. CDR3 region: CASTTRDGIYEQYF. CDR3 in DNA: TGTGCCAGTACCACCCGGGACGGGATCTACGAGCAGTACTTC.

This clone was detected a few times. This chain uses TRBV30 with TRBJ1-2, with a possible D match to TRBD1 (6 bases). The CDR3 covers 16 residues. The ends were cut back, 3 bases at V and 2 bases at J, with 19 bases in the middle. The germline V gene encodes CDR1 GTSNPN and CDR2 SVGIG (reference sequence). CDR3 bases: TGTGCCTGGAGCCCGCCGGGGGGGGCCCGGAACTATGGCTACACCTTC. It codes for CAWSPPGGARNYGYTF.

J is TRBJ2-7 and V is TRBV3-1 (or the pseudogene TRBV3-2), with D perhaps matching TRBD2 (5 bases). Looked up from germline, CDR1 is LGHDT and CDR2 is YNNKEL (reference sequence). Trimming shortened V by 2 bases and J by 6 bases, and 17 bases separated the two germline ends. The CDR3 runs to 15 residues. CDR3 coding DNA: TGTGCCAGCAGCCAAAATAACGGACTCGCCCCCGAGCAGTACTTC. It specifies CASSQNNGLAPEQYF.

V is TRBV18 and J is TRBJ1-1; D not resolved. The germline gives CDR1 KGHSH, CDR2 LQKENI. This CDR3 has 13 residues. Trimming took off 3 bases at V and 3 bases at J, with 8 bases between the two ends. The chain's CDR3 is CASSPAGDTEAFF. CDR3 nucleotides: TGTGCCAGCTCACCTGCGGGTGACACTGAAGCTTTCTTT.

This clone was picked up one time. The chain joins TRBV4-1 to TRBJ1-4, with D possibly TRBD1 on 6 matching bases. This CDR3 comprises 19 residues. CDR1 and CDR2 from the germline V gene are MGHRA and YSYEKL. Trimming took off 1 base at V and 4 bases at J, with 22 bases between the two ends. In DNA form, the CDR3 reads TGCGCCAGCAGCCAAGGAACCAGGGGTCGGTCTTTCGGTAATGAAAAACTGTTTTTT. Amino acid sequence: CASSQGTRGRSFGNEKLFF.

V gene TRBV28 combines with J gene TRBJ1-2, with 7 bases lining up with TRBD1. The junction had 10 bases not matched to a gene; V was cut back by 6 bases and J by 0 bases. This CDR3 comprises 16 residues. CDR1 is MDHEN, CDR2 SYDVKM, per germline. CDR3 sequence: CASSPPRGQSNYGYTF. In DNA form, the CDR3 reads TGTGCCAGCAGCCCACCCCGGGGACAGTCTAACTATGGCTACACCTTC.

The rearrangement uses TRBV6-4 and TRBJ2-2; D is unresolved. CDR3 length equals 16 residues. Trimming left V 5 bases short and J 6 bases short, with 19 bases between. Germline V gene data show CDR1 as MRHNA and CDR2 as SNTAGT. The CDR3 nucleotides read TGTGCCAGCAGTCGGCAGTCAACCGTGCTAGCCGGGGAGCTGTTTTTT. This codes for CASSRQSTVLAGELFF.

The rearrangement uses TRBV9 and TRBJ2-5, with 10 nucleotides matching TRBD1. The CDR3 is made up of 15 amino acids. The trim removed 2 bases at V and 3 bases at J, leaving 4 bases unmatched. The germline V gene encodes CDR1 SGDLS and CDR2 YYNGEE. The CDR3 loop is CASSVGGQGKETQYF. CDR3 nucleotides: TGTGCCAGCAGCGTTGGGGGACAGGGGAAAGAGACCCAGTACTTC.

The rearrangement joins TRBV11-2 to TRBJ2-7; the match to TRBD1 covers 11 bases. This CDR3 comprises 16 residues. V shed 0 bases and J 4 bases; nucleotides not matched to a gene: 5. Germline V gene lookup returns CDR1 SGHAT and CDR2 FQNNGV. The CDR3 nucleotides are TGTGCCAGCAGCTTAGAAAGGACAGGGGGCTGGTACGAGCAGTACTTC. Residues: CASSLERTGGWYEQYF.

This rearrangement joins TRBV11-3 to TRBJ2-5; TRBD2 matches at 8 bases. The CDR3 consists of 17 residues. With 3 bases clipped from V and 5 bases from J, the junction kept 14 bases outside the gene matches. The germline V gene encodes CDR1 SGHNT and CDR2 YENEEA. CDR3 coding DNA: TGTGCCAGCAGCTTGCAAGCGGGAGTTCGGCTTTTGGAGACCCAGTACTTC. Its protein product is CASSLQAGVRLLETQYF.

The rearrangement uses TRBV28 and TRBJ2-7; D is possibly TRBD1 (6 bases). CDR3 length: 16 amino acids. Trimming took 7 bases from V and 4 from J, leaving 23 bases between them. Germline V lookup: CDR1 MDHEN, CDR2 SYDVKM. The CDR3: CASIHSGWTARYEQYF. CDR3 nucleotides: TGTGCCAGCATCCACTCAGGTTGGACAGCTCGGTACGAGCAGTACTTC.

The chain has TRBV24-1 and TRBJ2-3; unclear D gene. Between the trimmed V and J ends, which lost 7 bases and 6 bases, there was a span of 16 bases. The CDR3 totals 14 residues. Looked up from germline, CDR1 is KGHDR and CDR2 is SFDVKD. The CDR3 DNA sequence: TGTGCCACCAGCCGGGCCCTAAAGTCGGATACGCAGTATTTT. It specifies CATSRALKSDTQYF.